This T cell receptor (beta chain) is from a study of OX40 agonist ivuxolimab in advanced cancers. Study at large: Dose-escalation cases comprised hepatocellular carcinoma, melanoma, renal cell or head and neck cancer.

CDR3 length equals 13 residues. Looked up from germline, CDR1 is SGHAT and CDR2 is FQNNGV. About this clone itself: Compared with germline, one end of the junction differs, possibly owing to a read error.

The assay was immunoSEQ multiplex PCR, and TCRdb's table has in-frame clones only and misses some. The sample lists roughly 120,000 clones, 92% occurring once. The chain uses TRBV11-2 and TRBJ2-1; D unclear. Sequencing used CD4+ or CD8+ T cells sorted from blood, obtained in a trial of the OX40 agonist ivuxolimab. This TCR derives from an adult with an advanced solid tumor such as melanoma, head and neck, liver or kidney cancer. Written as DNA, the CDR3 is TGTGCCAGCACCTTATGGTCCTACAATGAGCAGTTCTTC. As protein: CASTLWSYNEQFF.